This T cell receptor (beta chain) derives from a study of T cell responses to AZD1222 COVID-19 vaccine. Trimming shortened V by 8 bases and J by 4 bases, and 20 bases separated the two germline ends. The CDR3 has 15 amino acids. CDR1 is LNHDA, CDR2 SQIVND, per germline (reference sequence). Clones were read by immunoSEQ multiplex PCR, and TCRdb kept only the in-frame ones, dropping some. This sample has about 130,000 clones, with about 90% found just once. The receptor comes from an adult in good health. The sample was peripheral blood, taken on day 0 of AZD1222 vaccination. The chain uses TRBV19 and TRBJ1-1; tentative D call: TRBD1 (5 bases). The CDR3 coding sequence is TGTGCCAGTCAATCCATCCTTAGACAGAGCACTGAAGCTTTCTTT. This sequence encodes CASQSILRQSTEAFF.